This TCR beta chain was profiled in a study of tumor and adjacent non-tumor tissue in lung cancer. RNA was extracted from bulk tissue without any cell sorting. More than 3 cm separated this lung sample from the edge of the tumor. Between August and November 2014, newly diagnosed, chemotherapy-naive lung cancer patients underwent thoracic surgery in China. Note on this clonotype: Its antigen is currently unknown.

Three rounds of nested PCR, following a modified ARM-PCR protocol, produced the TCRbeta library. TCRdb passed the multiplex PCR reads through MiXCR, listing each CDR3 protein once. The sample shows more than 35,000 distinct CDR3 sequences, roughly three fifths of them seen only once. Regarding the study as a whole: Compared with tumor, normal lung showed significantly lower TCR diversity.

The V and J ends lost 5 bases and 8 bases, in that order; junction bases with no gene match: 11. CDR1 is MDHEN and CDR2 is SYDVKM in the germline V gene. The CDR3 is made up of 15 amino acids. Sequenced material: distant non-tumor lung tissue. This TCR derives from a woman in her thirties or forties with non-small cell lung cancer. The chain combines TRBV28 with TRBJ2-1, with 8 bases fitting TRBD2. Here the CDR3 reads CASSLGLAGEYEQFF. For the CDR3, the DNA is TGTGCCAGCAGTCTCGGACTAGCTGGGGAATATGAGCAGTTCTTC.